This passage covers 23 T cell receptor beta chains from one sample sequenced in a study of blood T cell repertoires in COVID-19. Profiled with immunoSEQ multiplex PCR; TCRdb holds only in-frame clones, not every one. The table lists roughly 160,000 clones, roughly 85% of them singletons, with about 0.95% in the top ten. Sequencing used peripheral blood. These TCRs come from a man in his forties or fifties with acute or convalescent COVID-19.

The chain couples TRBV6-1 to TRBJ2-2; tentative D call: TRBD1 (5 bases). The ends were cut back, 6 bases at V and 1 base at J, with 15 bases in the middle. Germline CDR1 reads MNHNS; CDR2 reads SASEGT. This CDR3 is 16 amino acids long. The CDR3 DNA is TGTGCCAGCAGAGAAAGGTCGACAGTGAACACCGGGGAGCTGTTTTTT. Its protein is CASRERSTVNTGELFF.

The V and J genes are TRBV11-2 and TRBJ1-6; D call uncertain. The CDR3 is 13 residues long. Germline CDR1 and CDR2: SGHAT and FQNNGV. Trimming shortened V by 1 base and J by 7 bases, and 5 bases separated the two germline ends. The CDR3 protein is CASSLGRNSPLHF. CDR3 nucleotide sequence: TGTGCCAGCAGCTTAGGCAGGAATTCACCCCTCCACTTT.

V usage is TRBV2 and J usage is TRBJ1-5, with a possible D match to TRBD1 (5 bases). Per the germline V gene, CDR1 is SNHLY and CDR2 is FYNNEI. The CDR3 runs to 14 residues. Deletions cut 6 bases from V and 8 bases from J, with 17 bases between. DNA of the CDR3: TGTGCCAGCAGCGGTGACAGTTTATTCAAGCCCCAGCATTTT. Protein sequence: CASSGDSLFKPQHF. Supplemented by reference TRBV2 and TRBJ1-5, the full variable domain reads EPEVTQTPSHQVTQMGQEVILRCVPISNHLYFYWYRQILGQKVEFLVSFYNNEISEKSEIFDDQFSVERPDGSNFTLKIRSTKLEDSAMYFCASSGDSLFKPQHFGDGTRLSIL.

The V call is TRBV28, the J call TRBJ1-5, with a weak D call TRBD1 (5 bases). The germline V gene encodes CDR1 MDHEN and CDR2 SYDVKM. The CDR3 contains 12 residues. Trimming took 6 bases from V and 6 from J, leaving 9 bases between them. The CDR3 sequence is CASRQEGQPQHF. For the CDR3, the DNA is TGTGCCAGCAGACAGGAGGGTCAGCCCCAGCATTTT.

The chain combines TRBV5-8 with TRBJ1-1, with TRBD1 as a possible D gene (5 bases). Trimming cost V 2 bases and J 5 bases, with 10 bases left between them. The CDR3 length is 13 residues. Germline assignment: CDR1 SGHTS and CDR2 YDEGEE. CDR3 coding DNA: TGTGCCAGCAGCTTAAGGGGTAGGACTGAAGCTTTCTTT. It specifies CASSLRGRTEAFF.

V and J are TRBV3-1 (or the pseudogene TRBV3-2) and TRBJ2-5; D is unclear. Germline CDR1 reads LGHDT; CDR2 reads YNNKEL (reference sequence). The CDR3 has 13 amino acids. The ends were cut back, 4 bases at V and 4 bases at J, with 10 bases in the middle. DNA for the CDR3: TGTGCCAGCAGCCCCCGGTCCGGAGAGACCCAGTACTTC. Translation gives CASSPRSGETQYF.

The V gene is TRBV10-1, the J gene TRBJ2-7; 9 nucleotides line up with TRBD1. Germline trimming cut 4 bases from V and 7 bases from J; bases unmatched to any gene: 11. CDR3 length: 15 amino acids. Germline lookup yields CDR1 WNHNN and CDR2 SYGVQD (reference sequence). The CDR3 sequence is CASSGGQGSLLEQYF. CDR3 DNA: TGCGCCAGCAGTGGTGGACAGGGGAGCCTTTTGGAGCAGTACTTC.

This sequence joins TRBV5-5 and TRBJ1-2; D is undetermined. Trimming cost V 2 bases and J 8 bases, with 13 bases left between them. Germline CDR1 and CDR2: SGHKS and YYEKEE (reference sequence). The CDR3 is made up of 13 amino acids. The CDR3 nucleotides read TGTGCCAGCAGCTTTCTCGTAGTCGAGGGCTACACCTTC. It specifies CASSFLVVEGYTF.

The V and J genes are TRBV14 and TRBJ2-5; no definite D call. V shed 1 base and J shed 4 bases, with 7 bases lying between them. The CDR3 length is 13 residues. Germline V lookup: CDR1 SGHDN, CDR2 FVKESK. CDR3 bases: TGTGCCAGCAGCCAAGGCCCGAGAGAGACCCAGTACTTC. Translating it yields CASSQGPRETQYF.

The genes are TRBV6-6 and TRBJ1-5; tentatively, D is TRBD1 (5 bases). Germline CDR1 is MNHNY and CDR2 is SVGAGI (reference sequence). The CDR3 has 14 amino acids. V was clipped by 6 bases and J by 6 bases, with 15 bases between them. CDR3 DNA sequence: TGTGCCAGCAGAGGGGTTTTTACGGGTCAGCCCCAGCATTTT. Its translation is CASRGVFTGQPQHF.

This CDR3 reads CASSPTSGGVFEEQYF. CDR3 in DNA: TGCGCCAGCAGCCCGACTAGCGGGGGGGTATTTGAAGAGCAGTACTTC. V gene TRBV5-1 combines with J gene TRBJ2-7; 14 bases are shared with TRBD2. The ends lost 4 bases at V and 7 bases at J; junction bases unmatched: 10. Germline CDR1 reads SGHRS; CDR2 reads YFSETQ. The CDR3 sequence is 16 residues long. Supplemented by reference TRBV5-1 and TRBJ2-7, the full variable domain reads KAGVTQTPRYLIKTRGQQVTLSCSPISGHRSVSWYQQTPGQGLQFLFEYFSETQRNKGNFPGRFSGRQFSNSRSEMNVSTLELGDSALYLCASSPTSGGVFEEQYFGPGTRLTVT.

DNA of the CDR3: TGTGCCAGCAGCTTTCAGGGGGCAGGGGAAAAACTGTTTTTT. This encodes CASSFQGAGEKLFF. V and J are TRBV7-9 and TRBJ1-4, with 8 positions matching TRBD1. The CDR3 extends over 14 amino acids. Unmatched junction bases numbered 5, after V lost 3 bases and J lost 8 bases. The germline gives CDR1 SEHNR, CDR2 FQNEAQ (reference sequence).

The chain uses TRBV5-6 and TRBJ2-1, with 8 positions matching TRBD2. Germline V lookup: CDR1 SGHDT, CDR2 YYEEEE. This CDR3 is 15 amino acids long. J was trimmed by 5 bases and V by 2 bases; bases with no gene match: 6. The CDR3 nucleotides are TGTGCCAGCAGCTTTTCGATAGCGGGGCACAATGAGCAGTTCTTC. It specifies CASSFSIAGHNEQFF.

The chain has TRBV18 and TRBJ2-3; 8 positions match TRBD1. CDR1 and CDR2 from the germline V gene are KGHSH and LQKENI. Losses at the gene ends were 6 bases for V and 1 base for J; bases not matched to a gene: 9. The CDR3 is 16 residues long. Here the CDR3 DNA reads TGTGCCAGCTCCCTAAAACAGGGGGGAGGCACAGATACGCAGTATTTT. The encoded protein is CASSLKQGGGTDTQYF.

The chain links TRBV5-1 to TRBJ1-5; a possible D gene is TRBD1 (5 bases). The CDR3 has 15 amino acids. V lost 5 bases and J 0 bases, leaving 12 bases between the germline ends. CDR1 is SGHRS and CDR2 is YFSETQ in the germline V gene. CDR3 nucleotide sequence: TGCGCCAGCAGGAAGGGAGGGGATAGCAATCAGCCCCAGCATTTT. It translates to CASRKGGDSNQPQHF.

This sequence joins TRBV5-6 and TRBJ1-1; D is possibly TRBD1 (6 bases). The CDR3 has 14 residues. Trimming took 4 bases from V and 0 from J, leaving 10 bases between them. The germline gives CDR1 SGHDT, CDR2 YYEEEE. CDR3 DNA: TGTGCCAGCAGCCCGGACAGCATGAACACTGAAGCTTTCTTT. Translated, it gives CASSPDSMNTEAFF.

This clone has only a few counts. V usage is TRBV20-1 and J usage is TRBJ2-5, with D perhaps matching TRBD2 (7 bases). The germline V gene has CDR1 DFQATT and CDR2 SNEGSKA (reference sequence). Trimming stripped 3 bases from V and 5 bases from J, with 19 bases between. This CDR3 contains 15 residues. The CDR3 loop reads CSASIGGLRMETQYF. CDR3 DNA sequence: TGCAGTGCTAGTATCGGGGGGCTAAGGATGGAGACCCAGTACTTC.

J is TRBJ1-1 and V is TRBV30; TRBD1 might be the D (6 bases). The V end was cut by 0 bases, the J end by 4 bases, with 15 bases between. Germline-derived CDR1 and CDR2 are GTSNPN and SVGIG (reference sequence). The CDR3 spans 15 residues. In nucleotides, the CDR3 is TGTGCCTGGAGTGTCCAGGGGAGGGTGATCACTGAAGCTTTCTTT. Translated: CAWSVQGRVITEAFF.

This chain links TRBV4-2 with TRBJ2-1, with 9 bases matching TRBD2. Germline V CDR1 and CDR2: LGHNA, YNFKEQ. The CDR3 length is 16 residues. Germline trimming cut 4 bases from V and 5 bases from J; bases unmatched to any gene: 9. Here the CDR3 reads CASSRFSSGAHNEQFF. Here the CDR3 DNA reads TGTGCCAGCAGCCGCTTCTCTAGCGGGGCCCACAATGAGCAGTTCTTC.

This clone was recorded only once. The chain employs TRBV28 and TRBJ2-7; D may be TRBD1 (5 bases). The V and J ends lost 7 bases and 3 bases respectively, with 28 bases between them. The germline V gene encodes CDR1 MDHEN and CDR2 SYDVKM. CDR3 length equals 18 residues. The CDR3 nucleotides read TGTGCCAGCACCCCAGAACGGAAGGGGCTGTCGACAAGCTACGAGCAGTACTTC. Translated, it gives CASTPERKGLSTSYEQYF.

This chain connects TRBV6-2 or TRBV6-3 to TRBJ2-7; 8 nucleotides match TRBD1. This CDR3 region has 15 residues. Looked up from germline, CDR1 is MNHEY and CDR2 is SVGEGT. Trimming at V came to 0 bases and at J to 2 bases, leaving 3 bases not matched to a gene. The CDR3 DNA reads TGTGCCAGCAGTTACTCGAGGACAGGGCCCTACGAGCAGTACTTC. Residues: CASSYSRTGPYEQYF.

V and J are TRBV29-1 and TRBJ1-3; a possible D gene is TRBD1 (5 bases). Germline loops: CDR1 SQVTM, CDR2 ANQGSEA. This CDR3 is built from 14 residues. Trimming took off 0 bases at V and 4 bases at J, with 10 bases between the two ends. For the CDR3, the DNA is TGCAGCGTTGAAGATACAGGTTCCGGAAACACCATATATTTT. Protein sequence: CSVEDTGSGNTIYF.

The CDR3 DNA reads TGTGCCACCAGCAGAGATCTGGGGGCAGGAGAGACCCAGTACTTC. Protein sequence: CATSRDLGAGETQYF. V gene TRBV15 combines with J gene TRBJ2-5, with D possibly matching TRBD1 (6 bases). The V gene lost 0 bases and the J gene lost 4 bases, with 12 bases spanning the gap. CDR1 is LNHNV, CDR2 YYDKDF, per germline (reference sequence). There are 15 residues in the CDR3.